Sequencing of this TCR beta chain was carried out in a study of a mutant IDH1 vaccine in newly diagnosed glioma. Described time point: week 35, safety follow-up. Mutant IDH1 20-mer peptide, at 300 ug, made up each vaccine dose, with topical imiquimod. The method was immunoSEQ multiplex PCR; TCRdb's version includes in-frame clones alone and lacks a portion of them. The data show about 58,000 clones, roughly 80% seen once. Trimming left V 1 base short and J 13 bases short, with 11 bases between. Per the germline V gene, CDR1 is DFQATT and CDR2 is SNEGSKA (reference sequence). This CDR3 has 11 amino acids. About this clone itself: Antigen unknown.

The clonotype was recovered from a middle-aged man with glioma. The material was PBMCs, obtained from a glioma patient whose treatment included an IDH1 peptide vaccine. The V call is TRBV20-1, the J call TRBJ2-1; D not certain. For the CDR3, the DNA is TGCAGTGCTAGAGCTGTGAGCTTTCAGTTCTTC. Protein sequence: CSARAVSFQFF.